This T cell receptor (beta chain) was obtained from a study of T-cell memory formation after mild COVID-19. On the study more broadly: Largely, the TCR clusters proved donor specific.

Constant-segment primers served in 5'RACE that generated TCR alpha and TCR beta cDNA libraries bearing sample barcodes and UMIs. TCRdb fed the 5' RACE reads into MiXCR, producing one record per CDR3 protein. The data show 120,000 to 150,000 distinct CDR3 sequences, 15% to 20% seen once. This clonotype was found many times. Its antigen remains unidentified. This CDR3 contains 13 residues. CDR1 SNHLY and CDR2 FYNNEI come from the germline V gene. V shed 7 bases and J shed 1 base, with 10 bases lying between them. General study findings and limits: Among contracting clones, CD4+ were mainly CM/EM and CD8+ enriched in EMRA. Detection of some responders pre-infection suggested pre-existing cross-reactive memory T cells participated.

The chain couples TRBV2 to TRBJ1-1; unclear D gene. This clonotype was obtained from an adult woman who had mild COVID-19 (a few samples of this study predate the infection). Cell type and time point are not known. The source material was PBMCs or a T cell subset sorted from them (not recorded which). CDR3 bases: TGTGCCAGCAAAACGGCCAGGAACACTGAAGCTTTCTTT. It encodes CASKTARNTEAFF.